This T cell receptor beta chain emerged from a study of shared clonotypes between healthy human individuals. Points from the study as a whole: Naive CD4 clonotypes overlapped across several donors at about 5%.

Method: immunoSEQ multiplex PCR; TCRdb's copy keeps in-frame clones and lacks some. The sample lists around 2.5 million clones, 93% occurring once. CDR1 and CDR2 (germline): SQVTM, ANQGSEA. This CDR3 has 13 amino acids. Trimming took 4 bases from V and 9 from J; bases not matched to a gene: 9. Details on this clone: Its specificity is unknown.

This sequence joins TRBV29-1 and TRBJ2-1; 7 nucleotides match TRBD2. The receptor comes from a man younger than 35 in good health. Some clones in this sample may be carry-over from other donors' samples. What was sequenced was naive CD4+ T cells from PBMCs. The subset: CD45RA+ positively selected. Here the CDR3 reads CSVGGRGGAEQFF. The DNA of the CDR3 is TGCAGCGTTGGGGGACGCGGGGGAGCTGAGCAGTTCTTC.